These 19 T cell receptor beta chains share one sample of origin, sequenced in a study of beta chain features in type 1 diabetes. Isolated RNA was reverse transcribed in full, so expressed TCRB transcripts were sequenced. TCRdb's table, derived via immunoSEQ multiplex PCR, lists solely in-frame clones and lacks some. The sample yields almost 350,000 clones, approximately 8.2% seen once. The specimen sequenced was central memory CD4+ T cells from blood. All receptors derive from a woman aged 18-35 years in good health.

The chain joins TRBV13 to TRBJ2-2; tentative D call: TRBD1 (5 bases). V dropped 3 bases and J dropped 5 bases, with 13 bases sitting between them. Germline loops: CDR1 PRHDT, CDR2 FYEKMQ (reference sequence). The length of the CDR3 is 15 residues. The CDR3 region has the DNA TGTGCCAGCAGCTTTAGGTTGCCAGGGACCGGGGAGCTGTTTTTT. Translating gives CASSFRLPGTGELFF.

The rearrangement uses TRBV28 and TRBJ2-2, with D unclear. This CDR3 contains 17 residues. Trimming took 1 base from V and 2 from J, leaving 14 bases between them. Germline V lookup: CDR1 MDHEN, CDR2 SYDVKM. The CDR3 is CASSLSGRLVNTGELFF. The CDR3 DNA is TGTGCCAGCAGTTTATCTGGCAGATTAGTAAACACCGGGGAGCTGTTTTTT. Together with reference TRBV28 and TRBJ2-2, the CDR3 gives the full variable domain: DVKVTQSSRYLVKRTGEKVFLECVQDMDHENMFWYRQDPGLGLRLIYFSYDVKMKEKGDIPEGYSVSREKKERFSLILESASTNQTSMYLCASSLSGRLVNTGELFFGEGSRLTVL.

This clone was seen many times. V and J are TRBV29-1 and TRBJ2-5, with D unresolved. Germline CDR1 and CDR2: SQVTM and ANQGSEA. Trimming cost V 1 base and J 7 bases, with 10 bases left between them. This CDR3 spans 12 amino acids. The CDR3 sequence: CSVEVTTGTQYF. The CDR3 DNA reads as TGCAGCGTTGAAGTCACGACGGGGACCCAGTACTTC.

V usage is TRBV19 and J usage is TRBJ1-4; maybe TRBD1 (5 bases). V was pared by 10 bases and J by 0 bases, with 15 bases between. Germline CDR1 and CDR2: LNHDA and SQIVND (reference sequence). This CDR3 spans 15 amino acids. The CDR3: CATKSAGATNEKLFF. CDR3 coding DNA: TGTGCCACCAAATCGGCGGGGGCAACTAATGAAAAACTGTTTTTT.

The rearrangement uses TRBV4-1 and TRBJ2-3; 7 nucleotides line up with TRBD2. The CDR3 covers 16 residues. V gave up 0 bases and J gave up 3 bases; unmatched junction bases: 6. Germline lookup yields CDR1 MGHRA and CDR2 YSYEKL. This chain's CDR3 is CASSQDWGGKTDTQYF. CDR3 in DNA: TGCGCCAGCAGCCAAGATTGGGGAGGGAAGACAGATACGCAGTATTTT.

In its sample, this clone was seen a few times. The sample holds other DNA sequences that translate to the same CDR3. J is TRBJ2-7 and V is TRBV28; 12 bases fit TRBD2. J gave up 4 bases and V 5 bases, and 6 bases lay outside the gene matches. The CDR3 length is 15 residues. Per the germline V gene, CDR1 is MDHEN and CDR2 is SYDVKM. The CDR3 spells CASSPLAGGPYEQYF. The CDR3 DNA follows: TGTGCCAGCAGTCCTCTAGCGGGAGGGCCTTACGAGCAGTACTTC.

This chain connects TRBV18 to TRBJ1-4; D remains unclear. V shed 3 bases and J shed 7 bases, with 12 bases lying between them. CDR3 length: 14 residues. The germline gives CDR1 KGHSH, CDR2 LQKENI. CDR3 sequence reads: CASSPSRGTEKLFF. Here the CDR3 DNA reads TGTGCCAGCTCACCCTCTCGGGGAACTGAAAAACTGTTTTTT.

In its sample, this clone was seen a few times. The V call is TRBV18, the J call TRBJ2-7, with D tentatively TRBD1 (6 bases). From germline, CDR1 is KGHSH and CDR2 LQKENI. V gave up 4 bases and J gave up 6 bases, with 16 bases separating them. This CDR3 spans 14 amino acids. Here the CDR3 DNA reads TGTGCCAGCTCACTATTTAGGGACATTTCCGAGCAGTACTTC. Residues: CASSLFRDISEQYF.

This clone was counted ten times or more. The chain employs TRBV28 and TRBJ2-3, with D unclear. V was clipped by 7 bases and J by 4 bases, with 6 bases between them. CDR3 size: 11 residues. Germline V gene lookup returns CDR1 MDHEN and CDR2 SYDVKM. In DNA form, the CDR3 reads TGTGCCAGCACTAGGGCAGATACGCAGTATTTT. Protein sequence: CASTRADTQYF.

This rearrangement joins TRBV7-9 to TRBJ2-7, with 7 nucleotides matching TRBD2. This CDR3 has 14 residues. Per germline, CDR1 SEHNR and CDR2 FQNEAQ (reference sequence). V lost 5 bases to trimming and J lost 7 bases; unmatched junction nucleotides: 11. This CDR3 is CASSLDLTGREQYF. Here the CDR3 DNA reads TGTGCCAGCAGCCTGGACCTGACCGGGAGGGAGCAGTACTTC.

This chain joins TRBV27 and TRBJ2-5; 8 nucleotides align to TRBD2. CDR1 is MNHEY and CDR2 is SMNVEV in the germline V gene (reference sequence). The trim removed 7 bases at V and 3 bases at J, leaving 10 bases unmatched. The CDR3 is 15 residues long. CDR3 coding DNA: TGTGCCAGCACCGGGGGGGCCTTAGGGGAAGAGACCCAGTACTTC. Translating it yields CASTGGALGEETQYF.

In this sample, this clone turned up a few times. The chain joins TRBV10-3 to TRBJ2-3, with TRBD1 identical over 10 bases. The CDR3 runs to 16 residues. Trimming at V came to 4 bases and at J to 2 bases, leaving 6 bases not matched to a gene. Germline-derived CDR1 and CDR2 are ENHRY and SYGVKD. The CDR3 nucleotides are TGTGCCATCAGTGCCCGGACAGGGGGGACCACAGATACGCAGTATTTT. Translated, it gives CAISARTGGTTDTQYF.

This clone has a handful of counts. The rearrangement links TRBV7-9 to TRBJ2-7; 8 bases are a match to TRBD2. V trimming: 5 bases; J trimming: 4 bases; junction bases outside the gene matches: 10. CDR1 and CDR2 (germline): SEHNR, FQNEAQ (reference sequence). The CDR3 consists of 15 residues. The CDR3 region has the DNA TGTGCCAGCAGCCCGGTTGCGGCTAGCGGGTACGAGCAGTACTTC. Residues: CASSPVAASGYEQYF.

The chain uses TRBV5-8 and TRBJ2-7; a possible D gene is TRBD1 (5 bases). The length of the CDR3 is 14 residues. Looked up from germline, CDR1 is SGHTS and CDR2 is YDEGEE. Trimming stripped 4 bases from V and 7 bases from J, with 18 bases between. CDR3: CASSRDLIREEQYF. The CDR3 coding sequence is TGTGCCAGCAGCCGAGATTTAATCAGGGAAGAGCAGTACTTC.

The chain is built from TRBV4-3 and TRBJ1-4; D is ambiguous. The CDR3 runs 13 residues. V was shortened by 4 bases and J by 8 bases, with 11 bases between the two germline ends. The V gene's germline CDR1 is LGHNA and CDR2 YSLEER. The CDR3 DNA is TGCGCCAGCAGCCTCCGGGAGACGGAAAAACTGTTTTTT. Residues: CASSLRETEKLFF.

This clone turned up a few times. This likely stems from a read error, as it lies one base from a far larger clone. J is TRBJ2-1 and V is TRBV7-6; no reliable D call. V gave up 2 bases and J gave up 4 bases, with 3 bases separating them. This CDR3 comprises 12 residues. CDR1 is SGHVS and CDR2 is FNYEAQ in the germline V gene. The CDR3: CASSLQYNEQFF. CDR3 DNA sequence: TGTGCCAGCAGCTTACAATACAATGAGCAGTTCTTC.

The V gene is TRBV7-2, the J gene TRBJ1-5; D is unclear. This CDR3 region has 14 residues. Germline CDR1 is SGHTA and CDR2 is FQGNSA. V was pared by 1 base and J by 6 bases, with 10 bases between. Here the CDR3 reads CASSLDRGTQPQHF. The DNA of the CDR3 is TGTGCCAGCAGCTTAGACCGGGGTACTCAGCCCCAGCATTTT.

The chain joins TRBV5-6 to TRBJ1-2; the D gene is possibly TRBD1 (6 bases). V was pared by 7 bases and J by 4 bases, with 17 bases between. This CDR3 contains 14 residues. CDR1 and CDR2 from the germline V gene are SGHDT and YYEEEE. CDR3 region: CASAKFGQTYGYTF. In nucleotides, the CDR3 is TGTGCCAGCGCCAAATTCGGACAGACCTATGGCTACACCTTC.

The table lists this clone with a few counts. CDR3 sequence reads: CASSRTSGTNTGELFF. CDR3 in DNA: TGTGCCAGTAGTAGGACTAGCGGAACGAACACCGGGGAGCTGTTTTTT. The chain links TRBV19 to TRBJ2-2; 10 nucleotides align to TRBD2. Per the germline V gene, CDR1 is LNHDA and CDR2 is SQIVND (reference sequence). V trimming: 4 bases; J trimming: 0 bases; junction bases outside the gene matches: 2. This CDR3 comprises 16 residues.